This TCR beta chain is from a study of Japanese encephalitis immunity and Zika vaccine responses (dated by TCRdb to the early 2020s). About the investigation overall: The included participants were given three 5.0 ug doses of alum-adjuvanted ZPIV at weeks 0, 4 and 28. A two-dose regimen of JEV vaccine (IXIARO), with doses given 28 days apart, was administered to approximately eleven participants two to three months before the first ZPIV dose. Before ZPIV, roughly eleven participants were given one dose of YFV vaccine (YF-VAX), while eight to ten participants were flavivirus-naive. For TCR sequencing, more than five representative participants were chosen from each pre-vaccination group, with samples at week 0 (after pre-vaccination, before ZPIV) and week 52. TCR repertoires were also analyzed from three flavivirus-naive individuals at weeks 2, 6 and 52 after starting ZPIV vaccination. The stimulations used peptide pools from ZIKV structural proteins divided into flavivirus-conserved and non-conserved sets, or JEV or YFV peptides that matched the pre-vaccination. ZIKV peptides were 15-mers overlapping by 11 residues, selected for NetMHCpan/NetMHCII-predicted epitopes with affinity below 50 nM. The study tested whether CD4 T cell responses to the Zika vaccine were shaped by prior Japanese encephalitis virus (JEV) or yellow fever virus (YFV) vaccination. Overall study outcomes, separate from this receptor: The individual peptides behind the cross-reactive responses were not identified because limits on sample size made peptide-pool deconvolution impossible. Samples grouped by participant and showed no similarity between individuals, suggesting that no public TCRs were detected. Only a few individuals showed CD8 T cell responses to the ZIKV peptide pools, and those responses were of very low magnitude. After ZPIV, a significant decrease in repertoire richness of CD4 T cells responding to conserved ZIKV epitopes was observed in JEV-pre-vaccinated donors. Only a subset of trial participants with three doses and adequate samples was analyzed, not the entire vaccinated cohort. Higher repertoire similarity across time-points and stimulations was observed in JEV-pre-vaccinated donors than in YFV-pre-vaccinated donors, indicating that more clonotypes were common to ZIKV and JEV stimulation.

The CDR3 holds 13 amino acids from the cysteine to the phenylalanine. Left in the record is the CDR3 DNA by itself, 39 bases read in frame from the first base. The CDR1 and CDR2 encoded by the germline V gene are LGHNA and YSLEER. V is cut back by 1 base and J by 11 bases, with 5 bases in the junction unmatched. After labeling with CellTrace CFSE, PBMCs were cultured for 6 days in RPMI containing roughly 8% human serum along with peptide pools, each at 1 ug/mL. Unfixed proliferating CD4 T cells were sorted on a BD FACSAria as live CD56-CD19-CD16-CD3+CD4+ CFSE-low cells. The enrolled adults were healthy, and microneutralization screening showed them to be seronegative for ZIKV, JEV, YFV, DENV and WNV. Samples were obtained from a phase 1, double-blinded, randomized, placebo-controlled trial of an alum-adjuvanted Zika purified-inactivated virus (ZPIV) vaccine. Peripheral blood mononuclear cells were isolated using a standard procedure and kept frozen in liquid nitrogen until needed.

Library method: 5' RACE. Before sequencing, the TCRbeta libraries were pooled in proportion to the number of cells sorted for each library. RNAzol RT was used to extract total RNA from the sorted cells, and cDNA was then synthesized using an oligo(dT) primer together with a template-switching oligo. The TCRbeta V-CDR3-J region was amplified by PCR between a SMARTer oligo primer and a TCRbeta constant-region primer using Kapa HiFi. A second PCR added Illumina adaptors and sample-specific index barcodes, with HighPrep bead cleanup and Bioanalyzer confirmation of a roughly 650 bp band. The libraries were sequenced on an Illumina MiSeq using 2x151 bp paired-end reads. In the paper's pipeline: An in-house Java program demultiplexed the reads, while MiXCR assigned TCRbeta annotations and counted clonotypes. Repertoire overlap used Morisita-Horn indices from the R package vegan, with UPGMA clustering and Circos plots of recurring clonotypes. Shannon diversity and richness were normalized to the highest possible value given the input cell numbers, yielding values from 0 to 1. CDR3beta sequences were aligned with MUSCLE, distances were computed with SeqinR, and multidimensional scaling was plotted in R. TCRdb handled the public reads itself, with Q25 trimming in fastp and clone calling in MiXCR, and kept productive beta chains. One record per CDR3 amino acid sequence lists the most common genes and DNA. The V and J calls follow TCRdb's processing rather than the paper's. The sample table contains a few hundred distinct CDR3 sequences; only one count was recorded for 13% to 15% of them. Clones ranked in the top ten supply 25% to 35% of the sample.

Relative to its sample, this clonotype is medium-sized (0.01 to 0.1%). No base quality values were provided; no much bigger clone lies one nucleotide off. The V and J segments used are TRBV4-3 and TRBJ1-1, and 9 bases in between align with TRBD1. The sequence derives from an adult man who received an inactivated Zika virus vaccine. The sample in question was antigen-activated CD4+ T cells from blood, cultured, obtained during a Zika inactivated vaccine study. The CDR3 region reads CASSQVPTGGAFF. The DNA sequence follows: TGCGCCAGCAGCCAAGTCCCGACAGGGGGGGCTTTCTTT.